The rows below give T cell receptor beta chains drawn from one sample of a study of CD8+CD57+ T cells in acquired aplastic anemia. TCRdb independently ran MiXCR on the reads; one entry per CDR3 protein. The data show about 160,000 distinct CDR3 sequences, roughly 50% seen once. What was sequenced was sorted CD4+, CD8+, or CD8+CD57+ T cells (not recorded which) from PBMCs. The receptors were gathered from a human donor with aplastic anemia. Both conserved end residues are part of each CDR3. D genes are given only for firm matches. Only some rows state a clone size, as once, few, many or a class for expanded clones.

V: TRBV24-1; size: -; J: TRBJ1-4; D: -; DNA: TGTGCCACCACCGTAAGCGGGACCCCTAGGGAAAAACTGTTTTTT; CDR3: CATTVSGTPREKLFF
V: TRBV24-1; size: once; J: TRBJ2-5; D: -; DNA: TGTGCCACCAGTGATTCACAGGTGGTCGGAGAGACCCAGTACTTC; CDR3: CATSDSQVVGETQYF
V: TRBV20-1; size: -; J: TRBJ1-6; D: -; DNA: TGCAGTGCTACTGAACACCATAATTCACCCCTCCACTTT; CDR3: CSATEHHNSPLHF
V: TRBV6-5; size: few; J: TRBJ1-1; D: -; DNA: TGTGCCAGCAGTTATAATCCGGGCAGGGGTGCTTCTGAAGCTTTCTTT; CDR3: CASSYNPGRGASEAFF
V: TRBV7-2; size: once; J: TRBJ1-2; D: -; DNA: TGTGCCAGCAGCTTAGCGCCAGGCTCCAGGCTCTATGGCTACACCTTC; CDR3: CASSLAPGSRLYGYTF
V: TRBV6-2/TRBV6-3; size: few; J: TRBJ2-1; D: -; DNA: TGTGCCAGCAGTTCCGGTACAGGCATATGGTCCTACAATGAGCAGTTCTTC; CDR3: CASSSGTGIWSYNEQFF
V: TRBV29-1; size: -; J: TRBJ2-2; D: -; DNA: TGCAGCGTTGAAGAACCGCATGAAGCAGGGGAGCTGTTTTTT; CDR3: CSVEEPHEAGELFF
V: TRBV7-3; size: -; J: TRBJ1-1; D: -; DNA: TGTGCCAGCCCAGCTTCGGTGTGGGATCCTGAAGCTTTCTTT; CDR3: CASPASVWDPEAFF
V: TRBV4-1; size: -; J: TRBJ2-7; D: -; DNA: TGCGCCAGCAGCCATATGCGACAGGAGAACTACGAGCAGTACTTC; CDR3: CASSHMRQENYEQYF
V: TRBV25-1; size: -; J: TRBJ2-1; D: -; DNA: TGTGCCAGCAAGGGGCAGGGCCCCTACAATGAGCAGTTCTTC; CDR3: CASKGQGPYNEQFF
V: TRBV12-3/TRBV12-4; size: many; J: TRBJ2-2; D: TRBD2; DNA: TGTGCCAGCAGTCTAGAGGGCGGGAGTACCGGGGAGCTGTTTTTT; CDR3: CASSLEGGSTGELFF
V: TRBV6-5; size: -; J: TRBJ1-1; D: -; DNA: TGTGCCAGCAGTTACTCGAGTATAGGGACCCCCGACACTGAAGCTTTCTTT; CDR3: CASSYSSIGTPDTEAFF
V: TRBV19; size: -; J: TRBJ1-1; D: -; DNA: TGTGCCAGTACCCGGGGGCTGGGCACTGAAGCTTTCTTT; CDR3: CASTRGLGTEAFF
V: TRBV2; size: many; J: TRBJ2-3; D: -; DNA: TGTGCCAGCAGTGACGGCGGGACTTACACAGATACGCAGTATTTT; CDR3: CASSDGGTYTDTQYF
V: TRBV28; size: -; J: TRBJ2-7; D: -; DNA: TGTGCCAGCAGTTTATCCACAGAATTGTCCTACGAGCAGTACTTC; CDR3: CASSLSTELSYEQYF
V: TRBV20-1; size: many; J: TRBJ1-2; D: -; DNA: TGCAGTGCTAGAGATCCCCCCGGGAGGGGCAACTATGGCTACACCTTC; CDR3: CSARDPPGRGNYGYTF